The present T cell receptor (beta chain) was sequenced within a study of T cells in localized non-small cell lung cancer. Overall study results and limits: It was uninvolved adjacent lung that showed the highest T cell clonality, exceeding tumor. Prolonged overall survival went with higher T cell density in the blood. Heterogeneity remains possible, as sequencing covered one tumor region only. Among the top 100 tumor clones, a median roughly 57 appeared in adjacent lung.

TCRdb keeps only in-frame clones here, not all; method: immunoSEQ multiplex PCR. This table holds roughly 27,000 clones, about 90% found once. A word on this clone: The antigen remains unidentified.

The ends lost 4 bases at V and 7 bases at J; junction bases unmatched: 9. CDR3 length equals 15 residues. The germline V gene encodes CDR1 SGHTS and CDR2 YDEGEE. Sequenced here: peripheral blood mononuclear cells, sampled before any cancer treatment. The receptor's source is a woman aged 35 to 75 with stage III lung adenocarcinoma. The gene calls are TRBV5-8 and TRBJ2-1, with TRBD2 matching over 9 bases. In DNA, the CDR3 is TGTGCCAGCAGCGCCCGGACTAGCGAAGGGAATGAGCAGTTCTTC. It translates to CASSARTSEGNEQFF.